This entry lists 23 T cell receptor beta chains sequenced from one sample in a study of T cell responses to AZD1222 COVID-19 vaccine. TCRdb's table, derived via immunoSEQ multiplex PCR, lists solely in-frame clones and lacks some. The sample holds some 120,000 clones; 86% are singletons and the top ten take 2.5% to 3.5%. This sample comprised peripheral blood, obtained 28 days after the second AZD1222 dose. The source of these receptors is an adult who received the AZD1222 COVID-19 vaccine.

The chain combines TRBV5-5 with TRBJ1-5; D not resolved. The CDR3 length is 14 residues. Per germline, CDR1 SGHKS and CDR2 YYEKEE (reference sequence). Trimming took off 4 bases at V and 7 bases at J, with 15 bases between the two ends. CDR3 in DNA: TGTGCCAGCAGCCTGTCCGGAGGTGGGCAGCCCCAGCATTTT. Protein product: CASSLSGGGQPQHF.

The CDR3 DNA reads TGTGCCAGCAGCTTAGTTGCGGGGGCTCTAAATGAGCAGTTCTTC. This translates into CASSLVAGALNEQFF. V gene TRBV7-2 combines with J gene TRBJ2-1, with D maybe TRBD2 (7 bases). The germline gives CDR1 SGHTA, CDR2 FQGNSA. V was cut by 1 base and J by 7 bases, with 14 bases left in between. The CDR3 runs to 15 residues.

This chain's CDR3 is CASSLDSGGKDKNIQYF. In DNA form, the CDR3 reads TGTGCCAGCAGCTTAGATTCGGGGGGAAAAGACAAAAACATTCAGTACTTC. This sequence joins TRBV11-3 and TRBJ2-4, with 7 bases that match TRBD2. The CDR3 loop spans 17 amino acids. Germline CDR1 is SGHNT and CDR2 is YENEEA. J gave up 3 bases and V 0 bases, and 8 bases lay outside the gene matches.

The chain carries TRBV2 and TRBJ1-1; no firm D call. From germline, CDR1 is SNHLY and CDR2 FYNNEI. V lost 2 bases and J lost 1, with 11 bases in between. This CDR3 is built from 15 residues. The CDR3 coding sequence is TGTGCCAGCAGTGAACGCGAAGAGACGAACACTGAAGCTTTCTTT. Its translation: CASSEREETNTEAFF.

The chain has TRBV4-1 and TRBJ1-1; D is unclear. With 8 bases removed from V and 4 bases from J, the gap between germline ends came to 17 bases. Germline V gene sequence: CDR1 MGHRA, CDR2 YSYEKL. The CDR3 runs to 14 residues. CDR3 amino acids: CASAGPVKGTEAFF. CDR3 nucleotides: TGCGCCAGCGCCGGCCCGGTCAAGGGCACTGAAGCTTTCTTT.

The rearrangement uses TRBV4-1 and TRBJ2-6; D remains ambiguous. V shed 3 bases and J shed 0 bases, with 15 bases lying between them. This CDR3 spans 18 amino acids. CDR1 and CDR2 (germline): MGHRA, YSYEKL. CDR3 sequence: CASSHPPSIFSGANVLTF. Here the CDR3 DNA reads TGCGCCAGCAGCCATCCACCCTCGATTTTCTCTGGGGCCAACGTCCTGACTTTC.

This clone was detected once. The chain carries TRBV29-1 and TRBJ2-7, with 10 bases lining up with TRBD1. V lost 7 bases and J lost 3; bases outside the gene matches: 6. CDR1 and CDR2 (germline): SQVTM, ANQGSEA. The CDR3 consists of 13 residues. CDR3 nucleotides: TGCAGCGCCTCGGGACAGGGGCGCTACGAGCAGTACTTC. It yields the protein CSASGQGRYEQYF.

The rearrangement links TRBV10-2 to TRBJ1-6, with D unclear. Trimming stripped 6 bases from V and 6 bases from J, with 12 bases between. This CDR3 is built from 14 residues. Per the germline V gene, CDR1 is WSHSY and CDR2 is SAAADI. In nucleotides, the CDR3 is TGCGCCAGCAGGCAAGACGGCATTAATTCACCCCTCCACTTT. This gives the protein CASRQDGINSPLHF.

This sequence joins TRBV18 and TRBJ2-7, with D possibly being TRBD1 or TRBD2 (5 bases each). The CDR3 totals 13 residues. Germline values: CDR1 KGHSH, CDR2 LQKENI. V was pared by 5 bases and J by 0 bases, with 8 bases between. CDR3 nucleotide sequence: TGTGCCAGCTCATCGGGGCTCTCCTACGAGCAGTACTTC. Its translation is CASSSGLSYEQYF. The entire variable domain, with the rest obtained from reference TRBV18 and TRBJ2-7, is as follows: NAGVMQNPRHLVRRRGQEARLRCSPMKGHSHVYWYRQLPEEGLKFMVYLQKENIIDESGMPKERFSAEFPKEGPSILRIQQVVRGDSAAYFCASSSGLSYEQYFGPGTRLTVT.

The rearrangement uses TRBV29-1 and TRBJ2-1, with 8 positions matching TRBD1. Germline V gives CDR1 SQVTM, CDR2 ANQGSEA. The CDR3 consists of 13 residues. The ends lost 3 bases at V and 6 bases at J; junction bases unmatched: 4. CDR3 region: CSVDSGGFNEQFF. The CDR3 DNA sequence: TGCAGCGTTGATTCAGGGGGCTTCAATGAGCAGTTCTTC.

The chain combines TRBV6-6 with TRBJ2-2; tentatively, D is TRBD2 (7 bases). V was shortened by 6 bases and J by 5 bases, with 16 bases between the two germline ends. The CDR3 runs 15 residues. The V gene's germline CDR1 is MNHNY and CDR2 SVGAGI (reference sequence). The CDR3 spells CASSQGGGWTGELFF. The CDR3 DNA is TGTGCCAGCAGCCAAGGGGGGGGCTGGACCGGGGAGCTGTTTTTT.

Concerning this clone itself: The same CDR3 also results from other DNA sequences found in this sample. This rearrangement joins TRBV6-5 to TRBJ1-5; no firm D call. Germline V gene lookup returns CDR1 MNHEY and CDR2 SVGAGI. V was clipped by 2 bases and J by 7 bases, with 9 bases between them. The CDR3 runs 13 residues. The CDR3 DNA follows: TGTGCCAGCAGTTACAGATTAGACCAGCCCCAGCATTTT. It codes for CASSYRLDQPQHF.

The chain links TRBV3-1 (or the pseudogene TRBV3-2) to TRBJ1-5, with D unclear. CDR3 length equals 13 residues. CDR1 is LGHDT and CDR2 is YNNKEL in the germline V gene (reference sequence). The ends were cut back, 4 bases at V and 5 bases at J, with 9 bases in the middle. CDR3 coding DNA: TGTGCCAGCAGCCCGGCCATCCATCAGCCCCAGCATTTT. It is translated as CASSPAIHQPQHF.

The chain uses TRBV4-1 and TRBJ2-2; D may match TRBD1 or TRBD2 (5 bases each). CDR3 size: 15 residues. V shed 0 bases and J shed 6 bases, with 11 bases lying between them. Germline V gene lookup returns CDR1 MGHRA and CDR2 YSYEKL. The CDR3 DNA reads as TGCGCCAGCAGCCAAGACGGGGACGCCCCCGGGGAGCTGTTTTTT. Residues: CASSQDGDAPGELFF.

This clone has just one count. CDR3 protein: CASSQVDGMYNEQFF. CDR3 DNA: TGTGCCAGCAGCCAAGTGGACGGAATGTACAATGAGCAGTTCTTC. This chain links TRBV3-1 (or the pseudogene TRBV3-2) with TRBJ2-1; D remains ambiguous. Germline values: CDR1 LGHDT, CDR2 YNNKEL (reference sequence). Trimming removed 1 base at V and 4 bases at J, with 11 bases between. The CDR3 is made up of 15 amino acids.

The V and J genes are TRBV19 and TRBJ2-7; maybe TRBD1 (6 bases). Per germline, CDR1 LNHDA and CDR2 SQIVND (reference sequence). The CDR3 is made up of 13 amino acids. The germline V and J ends were trimmed by 5 bases and 6 bases, with 14 bases remaining between them. The DNA for the CDR3 is TGTGCCAGTAGTCCGGGACATCCAGCCGAGCAGTACTTC. It encodes CASSPGHPAEQYF.

The V gene is TRBV5-4, the J gene TRBJ1-1; D not resolved. In germline, CDR1 is SGHNT, CDR2 YYREEE (reference sequence). V gave up 8 bases and J gave up 1 base, with 12 bases separating them. This CDR3 has 13 residues. As DNA, the CDR3 is TGTGCCAGTGGGAGGGAGGAGAACACTGAAGCTTTCTTT. Its protein is CASGREENTEAFF.

There are a few counts of this clone. V usage is TRBV4-3 and J usage is TRBJ2-7; 8 bases agree with TRBD1. The germline V gene has CDR1 LGHNA and CDR2 YSLEER. V dropped 0 bases and J dropped 4; count of bases not matched to a gene: 5. The CDR3 is made up of 15 amino acids. The CDR3 loop is CASSQDGQGDYEQYF. Here the CDR3 DNA reads TGCGCCAGCAGCCAAGACGGACAGGGTGATTACGAGCAGTACTTC.

This sequence joins TRBV7-8 and TRBJ1-4; D is ambiguous. With 0 bases removed from V and 7 bases from J, the gap between germline ends came to 12 bases. The length of the CDR3 is 15 residues. Germline V gives CDR1 SGHVS, CDR2 FQNEAQ. For the CDR3, the DNA is TGTGCCAGCAGCTTAGCCCTACGACTTGGTGAAAAACTGTTTTTT. As protein: CASSLALRLGEKLFF.

By sample fraction, this clone is medium-sized. Distinct nucleotide sequences in the sample also encode this CDR3. The V and J genes are TRBV27 and TRBJ1-2; 7 nucleotides match TRBD1. Germline V CDR1 and CDR2: MNHEY, SMNVEV (reference sequence). The ends lost 6 bases at V and 5 bases at J; junction bases unmatched: 3. The CDR3 is 12 residues long. CDR3 sequence: CASRGTAYGYTF. DNA of the CDR3: TGTGCCAGCAGGGGGACAGCTTATGGCTACACCTTC.

The J gene is TRBJ2-7, the V gene TRBV18; possible D gene TRBD2, 6 bases. Trimming removed 1 base from V and 7 bases from J, with 11 bases in between. The CDR3 is 13 residues long. CDR1 is KGHSH and CDR2 is LQKENI in the germline V gene. The CDR3 sequence is CASSPRTGEEQYF. The CDR3 DNA reads as TGTGCCAGCTCACCACGGACGGGGGAGGAGCAGTACTTC.

The chain uses TRBV7-2 and TRBJ1-1, with D possibly being TRBD1 (5 bases). V lost 2 bases, J lost 4 bases, and 11 bases lay in between. The CDR3 runs 14 residues. The V gene's germline CDR1 is SGHTA and CDR2 FQGNSA. Here the CDR3 DNA reads TGTGCCAGCAGCTTATGGGGCGAGAGCACTGAAGCTTTCTTT. Translated, it gives CASSLWGESTEAFF.

This clone appeared a few times. The chain combines TRBV19 with TRBJ1-2, with 7 bases lining up with TRBD1. CDR1 LNHDA and CDR2 SQIVND come from the germline V gene (reference sequence). The CDR3 is made up of 14 amino acids. The V segment lost 5 bases and the J segment 4 bases; nucleotides outside the gene matches: 7. CDR3 sequence: CASSQAAGGYGYTF. In DNA form, the CDR3 reads TGTGCCAGTAGTCAGGCGGCAGGGGGCTATGGCTACACCTTC.